The 10 T cell receptor beta chains below were found in one sample sequenced in a study of molecular identifiers for immune sequencing clone quantification. TCRdb passed the PCR reads through MiXCR, listing each CDR3 protein once. The sample has some 59,000 distinct CDR3 sequences, roughly 24% seen once; the top ten hold around 1.9%. The material sequenced was naive CD8+ T cells from blood, with Jurkat cell RNA spiked in. Sample subset: FACS-sorted CD8+CD4-CCR7+CD45RA+ naive T cells. The receptors were gathered from a human donor in good health. Some libraries in this study had Jurkat cell RNA spiked in.

In this sample, this clonotype turned up many times. The V gene is TRBV6-2 or TRBV6-3, the J gene TRBJ2-3; no definite D call. The germline V gene encodes CDR1 MNHEY and CDR2 SVGEGT. The CDR3 loop spans 14 amino acids. V dropped 2 bases and J dropped 3 bases, with 9 bases sitting between them. As DNA, the CDR3 is TGTGCCAGCAGTTACCTGGTACTAACAGATACGCAGTATTTT. It specifies CASSYLVLTDTQYF.

This clonotype was seen at least ten times. The chain employs TRBV7-9 and TRBJ1-3; no reliable D call. This CDR3 has 12 amino acids. From germline, CDR1 is SEHNR and CDR2 FQNEAQ (reference sequence). V gave up 5 bases and J gave up 5 bases, with 7 bases separating them. The chain's CDR3 is CASSQDRNTIYF. The CDR3 DNA reads TGTGCCAGCAGCCAGGACCGAAACACCATATATTTT.

The table lists this clonotype with a few counts. The chain links TRBV30 to TRBJ2-4; a weak D match, TRBD2 (5 bases). Trimming took 3 bases from V and 8 from J, leaving 14 bases between them. Germline assignment: CDR1 GTSNPN and CDR2 SVGIG (reference sequence). The CDR3 totals 13 residues. Written as DNA, the CDR3 is TGTGCCTGGAGCCGAGCGGCGCCGGACATTCAGTACTTC. Its translation is CAWSRAAPDIQYF.

This clonotype was detected ten times or more. The CDR3 here is CASSSQGTQETQYF. In nucleotides, the CDR3 is TGTGCCAGCAGTTCCCAAGGAACACAAGAGACCCAGTACTTC. The chain has TRBV2 and TRBJ2-5, with no clear D. The CDR3 has 14 amino acids. Per the germline V gene, CDR1 is SNHLY and CDR2 is FYNNEI. V was trimmed by 5 bases and J by 2 bases, leaving 12 bases between them. The variable domain in full, completed from reference TRBV2 and TRBJ2-5, reads EPEVTQTPSHQVTQMGQEVILRCVPISNHLYFYWYRQILGQKVEFLVSFYNNEISEKSEIFDDQFSVERPDGSNFTLKIRSTKLEDSAMYFCASSSQGTQETQYFGPGTRLLVL.

This clonotype has ten or more counts. The J gene is TRBJ1-4, the V gene TRBV28, with D tentatively TRBD1 (6 bases). V lost 5 bases, J lost 8 bases, and 24 bases lay in between. Germline CDR1 MDHEN, CDR2 SYDVKM. The length of the CDR3 is 17 residues. This CDR3 reads CASSPRWAAGVKEKLFF. The CDR3, as DNA: TGTGCCAGCAGTCCTCGTTGGGCGGCAGGGGTGAAGGAAAAACTGTTTTTT. Based on the CDR3 plus reference TRBV28 and TRBJ1-4, the full variable domain is DVKVTQSSRYLVKRTGEKVFLECVQDMDHENMFWYRQDPGLGLRLIYFSYDVKMKEKGDIPEGYSVSREKKERFSLILESASTNQTSMYLCASSPRWAAGVKEKLFFGSGTQLSVL.

The chain employs TRBV20-1 and TRBJ2-7; D tentatively fits TRBD1 or TRBD2 (5 bases each). The CDR3 has 14 amino acids. Germline assignment: CDR1 DFQATT and CDR2 SNEGSKA (reference sequence). The V end was cut by 1 base, the J end by 3 bases, with 13 bases between. In nucleotides, the CDR3 is TGCAGTGCTAGAGGGGGCGGGCCAGGCTACGAGCAGTACTTC. It codes for CSARGGGPGYEQYF.

About this clonotype itself: This may be a read error, as it is one base from a much larger clone. This CDR3 fails to terminate in the conserved phenylalanine or tryptophan, so it likely reflects a read error. The J gene is TRBJ2-3, the V gene TRBV7-6, with D possibly TRBD1 on 6 matching bases. CDR3 length: 15 residues. The V and J ends lost 4 bases and 2 bases respectively, with 13 bases between them. The V gene's germline CDR1 is SGHVS and CDR2 FNYEAQ. CDR3 in DNA: TGTGCCAGCAGCTGGACAGCGATCCCCACAGATACGCAGTATTCT. It specifies CASSWTAIPTDTQYS.

On this clonotype: This may be a read error, as it is one base from a much larger clone. The chain is built from TRBV12-3 or TRBV12-4 and TRBJ2-5; D ambiguous. V was pared by 6 bases and J by 2 bases, with 16 bases between. The CDR3 is 15 amino acids. CDR3 coding DNA: TGTGCCAGCAGATCTGGGTCAGGAGTTCAAGAGACCCAGTACTTC. Protein product: CASRSGSGVQETQYF.

Worth noting for this clonotype: One base away lies a much larger clone, so this may be a sequencing read error. This CDR3 fails to terminate in the conserved phenylalanine or tryptophan, so it likely reflects a read error. The genes are TRBV20-1 and TRBJ1-1, with 10 positions matching TRBD1. Germline V gene lookup returns CDR1 DFQATT and CDR2 SNEGSKA (reference sequence). The CDR3 is 14 amino acids. V lost 5 bases and J lost 6; bases outside the gene matches: 9. The CDR3 reads CSARDRGLRPEAFS. As DNA, the CDR3 is TGCAGTGCTCGGGACAGGGGCCTAAGGCCTGAAGCTTTCTCT.

The chain employs TRBV11-2 and TRBJ2-7, with 7 bases lining up with TRBD2. Germline V CDR1 and CDR2: SGHAT, FQNNGV. The V segment lost 3 bases and the J segment 6 bases; nucleotides outside the gene matches: 5. CDR3 size: 13 residues. The CDR3 DNA is TGTGCCAGCAGCTTCAACCCGGGGGGCGAGCAGTACTTC. It codes for CASSFNPGGEQYF.